A single TCR beta chain is shown here with its context. Its antigen is not identified. This specimen comes from a study of post-analysis software for immune sequencing data. Looking at the study overall: In terms of disease course, relapsing-remitting, secondary progressive and progressive-relapsing multiple sclerosis were included. Study observations and caveats: The normalized Chao1 diversity of multiple sclerosis patients was significantly lower than that of controls.

Included in the TCR beta cDNA libraries were unique molecular identifiers. TCRdb reprocessed the PCR reads with MiXCR, giving one entry per CDR3 protein. This table holds about 810,000 distinct CDR3 sequences, approximately 53% found once. The source material was blood. This TCR was recovered from a girl aged 10-17 years with multiple sclerosis.

The CDR3 here is CSARDRVWNTDTQYF. The CDR3 DNA is TGCAGTGCTAGAGATCGGGTCTGGAACACAGATACGCAGTATTTT. The chain couples TRBV20-1 to TRBJ2-3; no clear D gene. V was trimmed by 0 bases and J by 2 bases, leaving 12 bases between them. Germline CDR1 and CDR2: DFQATT and SNEGSKA (reference sequence). The CDR3 contains 15 residues.